A single sample gave rise to the 29 T cell receptor beta chains below, sequenced in a study of T-cell reconstitution after alpha-beta-depleted transplantation in children (dated by TCRdb to the mid-2010s). Libraries were made using PCR. Sequencing relied on an Illumina HiSeq 2500. TCR library preparation used molecular barcoding, with unique molecular identifiers applied to normalize quantification of the TCRbeta repertoire. TCRdb applied fastp at Q25 and MiXCR to the public reads, then kept only in-frame beta chains. Entries are consolidated by CDR3 protein sequence, retaining the most common genes and DNA. This sample holds around 380,000 distinct CDR3 sequences; 11% were observed only once. Jointly, the top ten make up 4.5% to 7% of the sample. The sample consisted of PBMCs from the stem cell graft donor, taken from the stem cell graft. Receptor source: a human donor who donated a stem cell graft to a child with acute myeloid leukemia.

The CDR3 bases are TGTGCCAGCAGTTGGGGGACAGGGAGCTCCTACGAGCAGTACTTC. Its translation: CASSWGTGSSYEQYF. V is TRBV27 and J is TRBJ2-7, with TRBD1 matching over 9 bases. V lost 4 bases, J lost 0 bases, and 4 bases stayed unmatched. CDR1 and CDR2 (germline): MNHEY, SMNVEV (reference sequence). The CDR3 runs 15 residues.

A single count supports this clonotype. V usage is TRBV7-3 and J usage is TRBJ2-2; D not resolved. V lost 2 bases and J 6 bases, leaving 10 bases between the germline ends. Germline V gives CDR1 SGHTA, CDR2 FQGTGA. The CDR3 totals 14 residues. DNA for the CDR3: TGTGCCAGCAGCTTAGGGGTGGGCTCCGGGGAGCTGTTTTTT. It is translated as CASSLGVGSGELFF.

This clonotype was recorded at least ten times. The chain is built from TRBV5-1 and TRBJ1-4; 9 bases match TRBD1. This CDR3 region has 14 residues. V shed 0 bases and J 10 bases; nucleotides not matched to a gene: 4. CDR1 is SGHRS, CDR2 YFSETQ, per germline. The CDR3 is CASSLGQGVGKLFF. The CDR3 DNA is TGCGCCAGCAGCTTGGGACAGGGGGTCGGAAAACTGTTTTTT. Full variable domain (outside the CDR3, taken from reference TRBV5-1 and TRBJ1-4): KAGVTQTPRYLIKTRGQQVTLSCSPISGHRSVSWYQQTPGQGLQFLFEYFSETQRNKGNFPGRFSGRQFSNSRSEMNVSTLELGDSALYLCASSLGQGVGKLFFGSGTQLSVL.

This chain uses TRBV5-8 with TRBJ2-4; TRBD2 is a possible D gene (5 bases). CDR3 length equals 11 residues. V lost 0 bases and J 10 bases, leaving 5 bases between the germline ends. CDR1 is SGHTS and CDR2 is YDEGEE in the germline V gene. The CDR3 DNA is TGTGCCAGCAGCTTGGGGACTATTCAGTACTTC. Translated: CASSLGTIQYF. The whole variable domain, remainder taken from reference TRBV5-8 and TRBJ2-4, is EAGVTQSPTHLIKTRGQQATLRCSPISGHTSVYWYQQALGLGLQFLLWYDEGEERNRGNFPPRFSGRQFPNYSSELNVNALELEDSALYLCASSLGTIQYFGAGTRLSVL.

The rearrangement joins TRBV7-2 to TRBJ2-5; D is undetermined. This CDR3 has 13 residues. Per the germline V gene, CDR1 is SGHTA and CDR2 is FQGNSA. Deletions cut 4 bases from V and 3 bases from J, with 9 bases between. The DNA of the CDR3 is TGTGCCAGCAGCTCTTGGGCGGAAGAGACCCAGTACTTC. It translates to CASSSWAEETQYF.

This clonotype showed up many times. The V and J genes are TRBV9 and TRBJ2-5; D might be TRBD1 or TRBD2, each matching 7 bases. The V gene lost 3 bases and the J gene lost 5 bases, with 14 bases spanning the gap. This CDR3 is built from 14 residues. Germline V gives CDR1 SGDLS, CDR2 YYNGEE. In DNA form, the CDR3 reads TGTGCCAGCAGCGCCCAGGGGGGGGCTGAGACCCAGTACTTC. It encodes CASSAQGGAETQYF.

This clonotype was detected only a few times. The CDR3 bases are TGCAGTGCTCGTGGACAGAGTGTTCTCTATGGCTACACCTTC. It translates to CSARGQSVLYGYTF. The gene calls are TRBV20-1 and TRBJ1-2, with D possibly TRBD1 on 6 matching bases. The V end lost 5 bases, the J end lost 4 bases, and 17 bases lay between the germline ends. Germline loops: CDR1 DFQATT, CDR2 SNEGSKA (reference sequence). This CDR3 comprises 14 residues.

Only a few counts were recorded for this clonotype. V is TRBV7-2 and J is TRBJ2-2; D is possibly TRBD2 (6 bases). The germline CDR1 and CDR2 sequences are SGHTA and FQGNSA. CDR3 length: 14 residues. The V end was cut by 4 bases, the J end by 3 bases, with 9 bases between. CDR3 sequence (DNA): TGTGCCAGCAGCTCCACTAGCTACACCGGGGAGCTGTTTTTT. Translation: CASSSTSYTGELFF.

The chain has TRBV25-1 and TRBJ2-7, with D possibly called TRBD1 or TRBD2 (5 bases each). The CDR3 is made up of 15 amino acids. The germline V gene has CDR1 MGHDK and CDR2 SYGVNS. V was shortened by 7 bases and J by 5 bases, with 21 bases between the two germline ends. The CDR3 is CASIITRGDIHEQYF. The CDR3 DNA sequence: TGTGCCAGCATCATTACCCGGGGCGACATCCACGAGCAGTACTTC.

This chain joins TRBV29-1 and TRBJ2-5; D may correspond to TRBD1 or TRBD2 (6 bases each). This CDR3 has 16 residues. V shed 0 bases and J shed 2 bases, with 16 bases lying between them. Germline V CDR1 and CDR2: SQVTM, ANQGSEA. For the CDR3, the DNA is TGCAGCGTTGAAGAGCCTCTAGGGGGGTCTCAAGAGACCCAGTACTTC. This codes for CSVEEPLGGSQETQYF.

This clonotype came up many times. This chain joins TRBV20-1 and TRBJ2-7, with D hard to call. The V end was cut by 6 bases, the J end by 3 bases, with 9 bases between. Germline CDR1 reads DFQATT; CDR2 reads SNEGSKA (reference sequence). This CDR3 comprises 11 residues. CDR3 coding DNA: TGCAGTGCAGCCCCAGGCTACGAGCAGTACTTC. As protein: CSAAPGYEQYF.

The chain is built from TRBV5-1 and TRBJ2-7; D remains ambiguous. V was trimmed by 3 bases and J by 7 bases, leaving 14 bases between them. From germline, CDR1 is SGHRS and CDR2 YFSETQ. This CDR3 has 13 residues. The CDR3 region is CASSSTNAEEQYV. DNA of the CDR3: TGCGCCAGCAGCTCGACCAATGCAGAGGAGCAGTACGTC.

This sequence joins TRBV11-3 and TRBJ2-2, with unresolved D. The CDR3 contains 12 residues. The ends were cut back, 8 bases at V and 5 bases at J, with 9 bases in the middle. Germline-derived CDR1 and CDR2 are SGHNT and YENEEA. CDR3 nucleotides: TGTGCCAGCGGGGTCACGACCGGGGAGCTGTTTTTT. Protein sequence: CASGVTTGELFF. The entire variable domain, with the rest obtained from reference TRBV11-3 and TRBJ2-2, is as follows: EAGVVQSPRYKIIEKKQPVAFWCNPISGHNTLYWYLQNLGQGPELLIRYENEEAVDDSQLPKDRFSAERLKGVDSTLKIQPAELGDSAVYLCASGVTTGELFFGEGSRLTVL.

This clonotype was picked up a small number of times. V is TRBV7-2 and J is TRBJ2-3, with D maybe TRBD2 (6 bases). V lost 5 bases to trimming and J lost 9 bases, with 18 bases between them. This CDR3 comprises 14 residues. The germline gives CDR1 SGHTA, CDR2 FQGNSA. The chain's CDR3 is CASSPDRWEATQYF. DNA of the CDR3: TGTGCCAGCAGCCCAGACCGCTGGGAGGCCACGCAGTATTTT.

This sequence joins TRBV3-1 and TRBJ1-2, with D possibly being TRBD1 (6 bases). CDR3 length: 15 residues. Trimming stripped 0 bases from V and 7 bases from J, with 15 bases between. Looked up from germline, CDR1 is LGHDT and CDR2 is YNNKEL (reference sequence). Here the CDR3 DNA reads TGTGCCAGCAGCCAAGATGGACAGCTATACTTTGGCTACACCTTC. It encodes CASSQDGQLYFGYTF.

This clonotype was detected a few times. This chain connects TRBV6-1 to TRBJ2-1, with TRBD1 matching over 9 bases. Germline-derived CDR1 and CDR2 are MNHNS and SASEGT. J lost 14 bases, V lost 6 bases, and 2 bases had no gene match. The CDR3 is 10 amino acids. The CDR3 spells CASRGDREFF. The CDR3 DNA is TGTGCCAGCAGGGGGGACAGGGAGTTCTTC.

With regard to this clonotype: Germline is not matched at one junction end, which may reflect a read error. The CDR3 nucleotides read TGCGCCAGCAGCCGACAGGGGAGTGGTGGCCACACCTTC. It yields the protein CASSRQGSGGHTF. V usage is TRBV5-1 and J usage is TRBJ1-2; 8 bases agree with TRBD1. CDR3 length: 13 amino acids. Germline loops: CDR1 SGHRS, CDR2 YFSETQ.

The table lists this clonotype with a count of one. The chain has TRBV29-1 and TRBJ2-7, with 7 nucleotides matching TRBD1. This CDR3 has 13 residues. Trimming removed 6 bases from V and 3 bases from J; junction bases left unmatched: 8. CDR1 and CDR2 from the germline V gene are SQVTM and ANQGSEA. In nucleotides, the CDR3 is TGCAGCGTCGGTACAGGGGAGCACTACGAGCAGTACTTC. It specifies CSVGTGEHYEQYF.

This clonotype was recorded many times. In DNA, the CDR3 is TGTGCCAGCAGCGCCATGAGCGGGGTGGTCAGGGATACGCAGTATTTT. Protein: CASSAMSGVVRDTQYF. This chain uses TRBV9 with TRBJ2-3; 7 nucleotides line up with TRBD2. The CDR3 contains 16 residues. The junction had 13 bases not matched to a gene; V was cut back by 3 bases and J by 6 bases. Germline assignment: CDR1 SGDLS and CDR2 YYNGEE.

The V and J genes are TRBV29-1 and TRBJ1-1; no reliable D call. The ends were cut back, 0 bases at V and 5 bases at J, with 1 base in the middle. Germline V gives CDR1 SQVTM, CDR2 ANQGSEA. CDR3 size: 10 residues. CDR3 residues: CSVEETEAFF. The CDR3 coding sequence is TGCAGCGTTGAAGAGACTGAAGCTTTCTTT.

The rearrangement joins TRBV7-9 to TRBJ2-1; D gene ambiguous. The CDR3 is 15 amino acids. V gave up 1 base and J gave up 10 bases, with 17 bases separating them. In germline, CDR1 is SEHNR, CDR2 FQNEAQ (reference sequence). CDR3 bases: TGTGCCAGCAGCTTAGGAGTCGAGCCGGGTGGGGAGCAGTTCTTC. Translated: CASSLGVEPGGEQFF.

The V gene is TRBV19, the J gene TRBJ1-1; D is perhaps TRBD1 (6 bases). The germline V gene encodes CDR1 LNHDA and CDR2 SQIVND (reference sequence). This CDR3 contains 15 residues. The V gene lost 7 bases and the J gene lost 0 bases, with 15 bases spanning the gap. CDR3 coding DNA: TGTGCCAGTATGGCAGGGGTTCTGATGAACACTGAAGCTTTCTTT. This sequence encodes CASMAGVLMNTEAFF.

This clonotype has more than one count but fewer than ten. V is TRBV6-4 and J is TRBJ2-1; 9 bases are shared with TRBD2. The CDR3 sequence is 16 residues long. V lost 4 bases, J lost 4 bases, and 8 bases stayed unmatched. From germline, CDR1 is MRHNA and CDR2 SNTAGT. DNA of the CDR3: TGTGCCAGCAGTGCCCGGACTAGCGCTAGGTACAATGAGCAGTTCTTC. It yields the protein CASSARTSARYNEQFF.

This clonotype was recorded a few times. The CDR3 DNA sequence: TGCGCCAGCACCCCGCTGGACAGTCGCGACGAGCAGTACTTC. Its protein is CASTPLDSRDEQYF. The chain combines TRBV5-1 with TRBJ2-7; D perhaps matches TRBD1 (6 bases). V was pared by 6 bases and J by 5 bases, with 18 bases between. Germline lookup yields CDR1 SGHRS and CDR2 YFSETQ. CDR3 length: 14 residues.

The chain carries TRBV5-4 and TRBJ2-5; D is undetermined. V dropped 2 bases and J dropped 2 bases, with 10 bases sitting between them. Germline V gene lookup returns CDR1 SGHNT and CDR2 YYREEE (reference sequence). The CDR3 is 14 residues long. The CDR3 nucleotides are TGTGCCAGCAGCTTTCCGGGTAATCAAGAGACCCAGTACTTC. Translated: CASSFPGNQETQYF.

The CDR3 coding sequence is TGCGCCAGCAGCCCCCTAATGACAGCGGGAAGCGGTAATGAGCAGTTCTTC. Translated, it gives CASSPLMTAGSGNEQFF. V is TRBV4-1 and J is TRBJ2-1; 7 nucleotides match TRBD2. The junction had 16 bases not matched to a gene; V was cut back by 4 bases and J by 7 bases. The V gene's germline CDR1 is MGHRA and CDR2 YSYEKL. The CDR3 has 17 residues.

J is TRBJ1-5 and V is TRBV7-9, with D possibly being TRBD1 (6 bases). The V end lost 8 bases, the J end lost 3 bases, and 14 bases lay between the germline ends. CDR1 and CDR2 from the germline V gene are SEHNR and FQNEAQ (reference sequence). CDR3 length: 14 residues. The CDR3 bases are TGTGCCAGCCGGGGGCCGAGAAACAATCAGCCCCAGCATTTT. It translates to CASRGPRNNQPQHF.

V is TRBV5-1 and J is TRBJ1-2, with 8 bases fitting TRBD1. V was pared by 1 base and J by 5 bases, with 16 bases of the junction left unmatched. This CDR3 region has 18 residues. The germline V gene encodes CDR1 SGHRS and CDR2 YFSETQ. CDR3 loop: CASSLYPTRGLVGYGYTF. The CDR3 nucleotides are TGCGCCAGCAGCTTGTATCCCACCAGGGGGCTCGTGGGGTATGGCTACACCTTC.

The rearrangement joins TRBV20-1 to TRBJ1-2; D perhaps matches TRBD1 (5 bases). CDR1 DFQATT and CDR2 SNEGSKA come from the germline V gene (reference sequence). V was cut by 3 bases and J by 8 bases, with 19 bases left in between. The CDR3 sequence is 14 residues long. The DNA of the CDR3 is TGCAGTGCTAGTTGGTTCACGGGGGGTCAAGGCTACACCTTC. Its protein is CSASWFTGGQGYTF.